This is a list of T cell receptor beta chains from one sample in a study of blood T cell repertoires in COVID-19. The table came from immunoSEQ multiplex PCR; TCRdb's copy has only in-frame clones and leaves some out. The sample records some 85,000 clones, about three quarters being singletons. The specimen sequenced was peripheral blood. Receptor source: a woman of 80 years or more with active or convalescent COVID-19. Both conserved end residues are part of each CDR3. The D gene is left open where the match is weak. The size field is filled for only some rows; it gives once, few, many or a size class.

d_gene	j_gene	len	abundance	v_gene	CDR3aa	CDR3nt
-	TRBJ2-5	14	-	TRBV19	CASSMGGSQETQYF	TGTGCCAGTAGTATGGGGGGTTCCCAAGAGACCCAGTACTTC
TRBD1	TRBJ1-3	14	-	TRBV11-1	CASSHEGAGNTIYF	TGTGCCAGCAGCCATGAGGGGGCCGGAAATACCATATATTTT
TRBD1	TRBJ1-2	14	-	TRBV28	CASTIIDREEGYTF	TGTGCCAGCACGATTATTGACAGGGAAGAGGGCTACACCTTC
TRBD2	TRBJ2-3	14	once	TRBV19	CASSGPGGLDTQYF	TGTGCCAGTAGTGGTCCGGGGGGGCTGGATACGCAGTATTTT
TRBD1	TRBJ2-2	14	few	TRBV30	CAWRGRQGIGELFF	TGTGCCTGGAGAGGGCGACAGGGTATCGGGGAGCTGTTTTTT
-	TRBJ1-5	15	-	TRBV10-2	CASPPGSGGNQPQHF	TGCGCCAGCCCACCGGGTTCAGGGGGCAATCAGCCCCAGCATTTT
-	TRBJ1-2	15	-	TRBV25-1	CASGGRAQLNYGYTF	TGTGCCAGCGGAGGCCGGGCCCAATTAAACTATGGCTACACCTTC
-	TRBJ1-3	16	-	TRBV27	CASSPHSDSSGNTIYF	TGTGCCAGCAGTCCCCACAGCGACAGCTCTGGAAACACCATATATTTT
TRBD2	TRBJ2-7	14	-	TRBV7-9	CASSLSGGFHEQYF	TGTGCCAGCAGCCTCAGCGGGGGGTTCCACGAGCAGTACTTC
-	TRBJ2-3	13	-	TRBV5-5	CASSPPVADTQYF	TGTGCCAGCAGCCCTCCGGTGGCAGATACGCAGTATTTT
-	TRBJ1-2	15	-	TRBV5-3	CARSQQTETLINYTF	TGTGCCAGAAGCCAACAGACCGAGACACTGATTAACTACACCTTC
TRBD2	TRBJ2-5	14	-	TRBV7-6	CASSLGRTSETQYF	TGTGCCAGCAGCTTAGGCAGGACTAGCGAGACCCAGTACTTC
TRBD2	TRBJ2-2	14	-	TRBV7-2	CASSTGLAAGELFF	TGTGCCAGCAGCACCGGACTAGCGGCCGGGGAGCTGTTTTTT
TRBD1	TRBJ1-2	15	-	TRBV27	CASSLLPDRGGGYTF	TGTGCCAGCAGTCTTCTCCCCGACAGGGGCGGAGGCTACACCTTC
-	TRBJ2-7	13	-	TRBV5-1	CASSWQAEYEQYF	TGCGCCAGCAGCTGGCAGGCTGAATACGAGCAGTACTTC
TRBD2	TRBJ2-1	12	-	TRBV6-5	CASGLSGNEQFF	TGTGCCAGCGGCCTTAGCGGGAATGAGCAGTTCTTC
TRBD1	TRBJ2-7	14	-	TRBV29-1	CSVTRTGSSYEQYF	TGCAGCGTTACCCGGACAGGGAGCTCCTACGAGCAGTACTTC